This TCR beta chain was recovered during a study of shared clonotypes between healthy human individuals. In the sorted-subset replicate PCRs, approximately 200 ng DNA, around 30,000 T cell genomes, was used. Produced via immunoSEQ multiplex PCR; TCRdb's table is partial and in-frame only. The repertoire holds roughly 640,000 clones, with about 97% as singletons. V lost 6 bases and J lost 0, with 13 bases in between. Per the germline V gene, CDR1 is MNHEY and CDR2 is SVGAGI. This CDR3 is built from 15 residues. Remarks on this clone: Its antigen is still unknown.

Regarding the study as a whole: Clonotypes that were shared across a handful of donors made up approximately 5.1% of naive CD4 clonotypes.

All of the donors resided in Nashville, Tennessee, and each was a Caucasian adult. This sequence joins TRBV6-5 and TRBJ2-3, with D perhaps matching TRBD2 (5 bases). The receptor comes from a woman aged 25 to 39 in good health. Material for sequencing was naive CD4+ T cells sorted from blood. Subset defined: CD45RA+ positively selected. The CDR3 sequence: CASSPGWASTDTQYF. The CDR3 DNA follows: TGTGCCAGCAGCCCGGGGTGGGCGAGCACAGATACGCAGTATTTT.